This T cell receptor beta chain was captured in a study of PD-L1 blockade in urothelial cancer. Overall study context: Each patient had 0 to 3 earlier chemotherapy regimens. Among blood samples, the median T cell count was some 150,000. Whole-study results and caveats: Pretreatment clonality of the blood TCR repertoire below the median was predictive of superior survival.

This clone was observed a single time. Its target is unknown. Germline CDR1 and CDR2: WNHNN and SYGVQD (reference sequence). Trimming removed 0 bases at V and 10 bases at J, with 22 bases between. The CDR3 loop spans 17 amino acids. Profiling relied on immunoSEQ multiplex PCR, and the TCRdb table lists in-frame clones only, not all of them. Of about 93,000 clones in the sample, roughly 89% are singletons; the top ten hold around 1.5%. Time point defined: pretreatment peripheral blood. This sequence was found in a man between 60 and 75 years old with urothelial cancer. The gene calls are TRBV10-1 and TRBJ2-1; TRBD1 is a possible D gene (6 bases). The sample in question was PBMCs, obtained around atezolizumab (anti-PD-L1) treatment. CDR3 coding DNA: TGCGCCAGCAGTGAGTCCGCAGGGGACGCGGGTCTTCTAGAGCAGTTCTTC. This encodes CASSESAGDAGLLEQFF.